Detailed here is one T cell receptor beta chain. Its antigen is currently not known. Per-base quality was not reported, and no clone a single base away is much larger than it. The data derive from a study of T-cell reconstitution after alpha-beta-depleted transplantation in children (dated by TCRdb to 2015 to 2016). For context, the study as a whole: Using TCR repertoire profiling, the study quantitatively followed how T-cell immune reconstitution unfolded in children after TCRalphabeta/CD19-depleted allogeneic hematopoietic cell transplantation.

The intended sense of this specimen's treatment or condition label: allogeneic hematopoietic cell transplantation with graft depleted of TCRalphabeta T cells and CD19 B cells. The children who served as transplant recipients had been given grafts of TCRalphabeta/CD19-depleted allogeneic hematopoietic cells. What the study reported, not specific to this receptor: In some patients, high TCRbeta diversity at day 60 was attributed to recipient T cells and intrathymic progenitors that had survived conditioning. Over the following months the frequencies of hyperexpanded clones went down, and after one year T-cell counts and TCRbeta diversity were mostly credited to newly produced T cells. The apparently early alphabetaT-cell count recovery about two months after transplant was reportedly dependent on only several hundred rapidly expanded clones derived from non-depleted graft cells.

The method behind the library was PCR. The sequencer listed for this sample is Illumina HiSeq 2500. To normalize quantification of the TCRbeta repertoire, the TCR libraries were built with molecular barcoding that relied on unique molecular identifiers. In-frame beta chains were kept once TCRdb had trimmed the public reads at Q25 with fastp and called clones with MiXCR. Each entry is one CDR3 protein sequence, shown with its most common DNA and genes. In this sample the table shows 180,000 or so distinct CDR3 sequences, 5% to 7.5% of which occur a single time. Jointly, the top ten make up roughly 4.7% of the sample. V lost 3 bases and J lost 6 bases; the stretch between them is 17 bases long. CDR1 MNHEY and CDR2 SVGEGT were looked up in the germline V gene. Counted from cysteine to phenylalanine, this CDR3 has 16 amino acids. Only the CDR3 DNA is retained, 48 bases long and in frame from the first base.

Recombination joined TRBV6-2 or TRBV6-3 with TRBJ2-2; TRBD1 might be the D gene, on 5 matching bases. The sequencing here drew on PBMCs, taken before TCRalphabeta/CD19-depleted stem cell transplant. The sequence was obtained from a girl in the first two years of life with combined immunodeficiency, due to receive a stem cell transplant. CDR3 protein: CASSYLFRAIAGELFF. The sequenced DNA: TGTGCCAGCAGTTATCTTTTCAGGGCGATCGCCGGGGAGCTGTTTTTT.